This TCR beta chain was recorded in a study of OX40 agonist ivuxolimab in advanced cancers. Study overall: The treatment was a fully human IgG2 OX40 agonist, ivuxolimab. Patients receiving dose escalation had hepatocellular carcinoma, melanoma, renal cell or head and neck cancer.

TCRdb's copy holds only in-frame clones and misses some; the assay was immunoSEQ multiplex PCR. The sample lists approximately 70,000 clones; about nine tenths were seen once. General study findings and limits: In the 0.1 to 3.0 mg/kg range, CD4+ and CD8+ blood T cells had expanded clonally by week 6. Low normalized T-cell clonal expansion also characterized some of the nonresponders.

Details on this clone: What it binds is unknown.

Sequenced here: CD4+ or CD8+ T cells sorted from blood, sampled in a trial of the OX40 agonist ivuxolimab. The clonotype originates from an adult with an advanced solid tumor such as melanoma, head and neck, liver or kidney cancer.

The CDR3 region is CASQRLSGTNTEAFF. The CDR3 region has the DNA TGTGCCAGTCAACGACTCAGCGGGACGAACACTGAAGCTTTCTTT. The chain couples TRBV19 to TRBJ1-1; D perhaps matches TRBD1 (5 bases). This CDR3 spans 15 amino acids. The V and J ends lost 8 bases and 1 base respectively, with 17 bases between them. Germline values: CDR1 LNHDA, CDR2 SQIVND (reference sequence).